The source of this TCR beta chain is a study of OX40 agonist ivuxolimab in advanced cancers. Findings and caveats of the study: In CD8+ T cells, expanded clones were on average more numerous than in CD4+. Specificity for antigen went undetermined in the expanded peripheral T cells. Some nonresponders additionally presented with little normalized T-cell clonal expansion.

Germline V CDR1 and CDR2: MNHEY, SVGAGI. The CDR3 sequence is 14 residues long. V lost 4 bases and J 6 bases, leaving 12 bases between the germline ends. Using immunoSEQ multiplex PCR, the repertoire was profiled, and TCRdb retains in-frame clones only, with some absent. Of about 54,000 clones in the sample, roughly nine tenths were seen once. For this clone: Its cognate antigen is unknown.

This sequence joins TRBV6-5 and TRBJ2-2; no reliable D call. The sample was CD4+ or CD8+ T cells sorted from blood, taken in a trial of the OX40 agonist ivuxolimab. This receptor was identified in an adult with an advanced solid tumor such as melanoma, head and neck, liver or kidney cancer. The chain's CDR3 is CASSSHGLAGELFF. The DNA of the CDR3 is TGTGCCAGCAGTTCCCATGGGTTGGCCGGGGAGCTGTTTTTT.